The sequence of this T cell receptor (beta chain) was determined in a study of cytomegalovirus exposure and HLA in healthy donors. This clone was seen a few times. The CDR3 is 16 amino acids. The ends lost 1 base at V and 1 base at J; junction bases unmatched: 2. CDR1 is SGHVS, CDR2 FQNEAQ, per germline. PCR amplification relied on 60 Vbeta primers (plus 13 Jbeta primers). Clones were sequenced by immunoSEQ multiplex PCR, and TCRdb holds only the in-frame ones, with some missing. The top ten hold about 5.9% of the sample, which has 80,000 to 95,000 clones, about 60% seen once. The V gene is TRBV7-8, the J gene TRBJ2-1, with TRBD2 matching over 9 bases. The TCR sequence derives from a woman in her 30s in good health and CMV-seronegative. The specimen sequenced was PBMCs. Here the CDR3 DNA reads TGTGCCAGCAGCTTAGTTAGCGGGAGATCCTACAATGAGCAGTTCTTC. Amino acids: CASSLVSGRSYNEQFF.